A selection of T cell receptor beta chains follows, all from one sample in a study of cytomegalovirus exposure and HLA in healthy donors. TCRdb keeps only in-frame clones here, not all; method: immunoSEQ multiplex PCR. Of around 180,000 clones detected, 80% to 90% appear once; the ten largest clones hold 1.2%. The sequenced sample consisted of PBMCs. Every receptor here comes from a girl aged 2 to 9 in good health and CMV-seropositive. Both conserved end residues are part of each CDR3. The D gene is left open where the match is weak. Only some rows state a clone size, as once, few, many or a class for expanded clones.

D	V	J	size	DNA	CDR3
.	TRBV28	TRBJ2-7	.	TGTGCCAGCAGTTTAGTCCGGAGCTACGAGCAGTACTTC	CASSLVRSYEQYF
TRBD1	TRBV5-6	TRBJ1-1	.	TGTGCCAGCAGCTCCGGCCGGGACAGCACTGAAGCTTTCTTT	CASSSGRDSTEAFF
TRBD2	TRBV10-1	TRBJ2-7	few	TGCGCCAGCAGCCGTATCGGGGGGTACGAGCAGTACTTC	CASSRIGGYEQYF
.	TRBV6-1	TRBJ1-4	.	TGTGCCAGCAGTGAAACGGCAGGGTGGTCGCCTTGGGAAAAACTGTTTTTT	CASSETAGWSPWEKLFF
TRBD2	TRBV7-9	TRBJ2-1	.	TGTGCCAGCAGCACCCCGGGACTAGCGGGATACAATGAGCAGTTCTTC	CASSTPGLAGYNEQFF
TRBD1	TRBV5-8	TRBJ1-2	.	TGTGCCAGCAGCGTTGACAGGGCCTTTGGCTACACCTTC	CASSVDRAFGYTF
.	TRBV19	TRBJ1-1	.	TGTGCCAGCACCCGCAGGGTTCTGAACACTGAAGCTTTCTTT	CASTRRVLNTEAFF
.	TRBV6-1	TRBJ1-2	.	TGTGCCAGCAGTGAAGCTATCGGGGTCCATGGCTACACCTTC	CASSEAIGVHGYTF
.	TRBV11-2	TRBJ1-2	.	TGTGCCAGCAGCTTAAAGGAGCACGCTGGCTACACCTTC	CASSLKEHAGYTF
.	TRBV30	TRBJ2-1	.	TGTGCCTGGACCGACACAGGATTAGGGCTAGCCGGAGGGGGGGAATACAATGAGCAGTTCTTC	CAWTDTGLGLAGGGEYNEQFF
TRBD2	TRBV5-1	TRBJ2-2	.	TGCGCCAGCAGCTTGGCTAGCGGGGGGAACACCGGGGAGCTGTTTTTT	CASSLASGGNTGELFF
TRBD2	TRBV5-4	TRBJ2-1	.	TGTGCCAGCAGCTTAAGGACTAGCGTCTACAATGAGCAGTTCTTC	CASSLRTSVYNEQFF
TRBD1	TRBV19	TRBJ1-2	.	TGTGCCAGTAGTACACCGGACAGGGATGGCTACACCTTC	CASSTPDRDGYTF
TRBD1	TRBV6-1	TRBJ1-1	.	TGTGCCAGCAGTGACACCACAGGGGCTGAAGCTTTCTTT	CASSDTTGAEAFF